This TCR beta chain derives from a study of siplizumab effects on memory and regulatory T cells. Findings and caveats of the study: There appeared to be greater diversity in naive T cells than in memory cells, and naive T cells seemed major contributors to the alloresponse.

Sequencing used immunoSEQ multiplex PCR; TCRdb keeps in-frame clones, though not all of them. The table has about 56,000 clones, over 95% seen once. A word on this clone: Its antigen is undetermined.

The V gene lost 7 bases and the J gene lost 0 bases, with 18 bases spanning the gap. The CDR3 totals 16 residues. CDR1 and CDR2 (germline): MDHEN, SYDVKM. The specimen sequenced was naive CD8+ T cells sorted from blood. The chain is built from TRBV28 and TRBJ1-2; D is perhaps TRBD1 (6 bases). The clonotype was recovered from a human donor in good health. CDR3: CASTPEGQIANYGYTF. CDR3 DNA: TGTGCCAGCACTCCAGAAGGACAGATAGCTAACTATGGCTACACCTTC.